These T cell receptor beta chains were read from a single sample in a study of T-cell reconstitution after alpha-beta-depleted transplantation in children. TCRdb reanalysed the PCR reads using MiXCR and keeps one entry per CDR3 protein. Here the sample spans about 640,000 distinct CDR3 sequences, 10% to 15% being singletons. The sample was PBMCs, mostly from graft donor cells, taken 360 days after TCRalphabeta/CD19-depleted stem cell transplant. The receptors derive from a male patient younger than 18 who had a stem cell transplant for acute myeloid leukemia, so the T cells may come from the graft donor. The CDR3 runs from the conserved cysteine through the conserved F or W. Each record gives: D gene, J gene, clone size, CDR3 length, V gene, CDR3 DNA, CDR3 protein. D genes are given only for firm matches. Size values are once, few and many counts, or a class for expanded clones, and some rows have none.

>NA|TRBJ2-3|NA|12|TRBV29-1
TGCAGCGTTATGCCGCGGACAGATACGCAGTATTTT
CSVMPRTDTQYF
>TRBD2|TRBJ2-1|NA|18|TRBV25-1
TGTGCCAGCAGTGAACAACAGTCTAGCGGGAGAGCCTACAATGAGCAGTTCTTC
CASSEQQSSGRAYNEQFF
>TRBD2|TRBJ2-3|few|16|TRBV28
TGTGCCAGCAGTTTATTGAGAGCGGGAGAGGTAGATACGCAGTATTTT
CASSLLRAGEVDTQYF
>NA|TRBJ1-2|few|12|TRBV29-1
TGCAGCGTTGAAGGCTCTAACTATGGCTACACCTTC
CSVEGSNYGYTF
>NA|TRBJ2-2|few|17|TRBV15
TGTGCCACCAGCACCTCCCCTCGGACGATATTTACCGGGGAGCTGTTTTTT
CATSTSPRTIFTGELFF
>NA|TRBJ2-2|NA|17|TRBV14
TGTGCCAGCAGCCAAGATAGTTGGACCCCTGGCACCGGGGAGCTGTTTTTT
CASSQDSWTPGTGELFF
>TRBD2|TRBJ2-5|NA|19|TRBV6-2/TRBV6-3
TGTGCCAGCAGTTGGGAACCGGGACTAGCTATTTCGTACCAAGAGACCCAGTACTTC
CASSWEPGLAISYQETQYF
>NA|TRBJ2-5|many|14|TRBV29-1
TGCAGCCCCGTTTCAGGGGATCGGGGAAAGACCCAGTACTTC
CSPVSGDRGKTQYF
>TRBD2|TRBJ2-2|few|14|TRBV12-3/TRBV12-4
TGTGCCAGCAGTCTAGCGGGATTGGCTGGGGAGCTGTTTTTT
CASSLAGLAGELFF
>NA|TRBJ2-3|NA|11|TRBV29-1
TGCAGCGTTGGTTCGGCGGATACGCAGTATTTT
CSVGSADTQYF
>NA|TRBJ2-7|many|11|TRBV29-1
TGCAGCGGAGCTCTAGGGGGCGAGCAGTACTTC
CSGALGGEQYF
>TRBD1|TRBJ2-2|many|13|TRBV12-3/TRBV12-4
TGTGCCAGCAGTCGTACAGGGGCCGGGGAGCTGTTTTTT
CASSRTGAGELFF
>NA|TRBJ2-1|NA|17|TRBV4-3
TGCGCCAGCAGCCACTTTCGGACGCGGGATTCCTACAATGAGCAGTTCTTC
CASSHFRTRDSYNEQFF
>NA|TRBJ2-7|many|13|TRBV27
TGTGCCAGCAGTTTCAGGGGTACCTACGAGCAGTACTTC
CASSFRGTYEQYF
>NA|TRBJ2-5|few|15|TRBV4-1
TGCGCCAGCAGCCAGTCCTCTCGGCTTTGGGAGACCCAGTACTTC
CASSQSSRLWETQYF
>TRBD2|TRBJ2-1|NA|16|TRBV11-2
TGTGCCAGCAGCCGACAACTAGCGGGAGTCGGGAATGAGCAGTTCTTC
CASSRQLAGVGNEQFF
>TRBD2|TRBJ2-1|NA|17|TRBV15
TGTGCCACCAGCAGAGAGATGGCGACTAGCGGGAAGAATGAGCAGTTCTTC
CATSREMATSGKNEQFF
>TRBD2|TRBJ2-3|few|14|TRBV11-2
TGTGCCAGCAGCCCGGGACTAATCACAGATACGCAGTATTTT
CASSPGLITDTQYF
>NA|TRBJ2-7|NA|12|TRBV20-1
TGCAGTGCCTCGGACAGAGTTTACGAGCAGTACTTC
CSASDRVYEQYF
>TRBD2|TRBJ2-1|few|15|TRBV5-1
TGCGCCAGCAGCTCCTTGACTAGCGGGACTAATGAGCAGTTCTTC
CASSSLTSGTNEQFF
>TRBD1|TRBJ2-3|few|16|TRBV7-2
TGTGCCAGCAGCTTAGCGTCCAGGGGGCTCACAGATACGCAGTATTTT
CASSLASRGLTDTQYF
>TRBD2|TRBJ2-5|NA|15|TRBV20-1
TGCAGTGCTACCGCCGGCGGGAGCGGCCAAGAGACCCAGTACTTC
CSATAGGSGQETQYF
>NA|TRBJ2-4|few|14|TRBV4-3
TGCGCCAGCAGCCAAGAGGGCAGGGGGGACATTCAGTACTTC
CASSQEGRGDIQYF
>NA|TRBJ2-5|NA|16|TRBV7-8
TGTGCCAGCAGCTTAGCGCTGAAGGGGTCAGGAGAGACCCAGTACTTC
CASSLALKGSGETQYF
>NA|TRBJ2-7|NA|12|TRBV29-1
TGCAGCGTCTTCAGCGGTTCCTACGAGCAGTACTTC
CSVFSGSYEQYF
>TRBD2|TRBJ2-1|few|15|TRBV7-2
TGTGCCACTTTAGCGGGAGACGTCTCCTACAATGAGCAGTTCTTC
CATLAGDVSYNEQFF
>NA|TRBJ2-1|NA|16|TRBV7-9
TGTGCCAGCAGCCAACGGGACATTCCCTCCTACAATGAGCAGTTCTTC
CASSQRDIPSYNEQFF
>NA|TRBJ2-7|NA|16|TRBV7-2
TGTGCCAGCAGCCCCCTGGGTGGGCCCCCACTCTACGAGCAGTACTTC
CASSPLGGPPLYEQYF
>TRBD2|TRBJ2-1|many|16|TRBV28
TGTGCCAGCAGACCGGGACTAGCGGGAGTGTACAATGAGCAGTTCTTC
CASRPGLAGVYNEQFF
>NA|TRBJ2-1|few|16|TRBV18
TGTGCCAGCTCACCACGGGTAATTACCGTCTCCGATGAGCAGTTCTTC
CASSPRVITVSDEQFF
>NA|TRBJ2-1|many|14|TRBV5-1
TGCGCCAGCACCCATGGACTGGGATACAATGAGCAGTTCTTC
CASTHGLGYNEQFF
>NA|TRBJ2-1|few|13|TRBV30
TGTGCCTGGAGTGTAGTGGGTATTGATGAGCAGTTCTTC
CAWSVVGIDEQFF
>NA|TRBJ1-5|NA|16|TRBV4-2
TGTGCCAGCAGCCAAGATGTTGGCGGTAGCAATCAGCCCCAGCATTTT
CASSQDVGGSNQPQHF